This note documents a single T cell receptor beta chain sequence. The data belong to a study of STAT5B mutations in CD4+ large granular lymphocyte leukemia. TCRdb keeps only in-frame clones here, not all; method: immunoSEQ multiplex PCR. This sample carries approximately 32,000 clones, roughly three quarters of them seen once, and the ten largest clones take 2.5% to 3%. This CDR3 region has 12 residues. J is TRBJ2-5 and V is TRBV1. TRBV1 is recorded as a pseudogene. The receptor comes from a human donor in good health. The specimen was CD4+ T cells from blood buffy coats. The CDR3 protein is CTSSQRGAGPNF. DNA of the CDR3: TGCACCAGCAGCCAAAGGGGGGCAGGCCCAAACTTC.